Below are 31 T cell receptor beta chains sequenced from a single sample in a study of Graves' ophthalmopathy and Graves' hyperthyroidism. RNA served as the template for amplifying TCR beta CDR3 regions. First-round RT-PCR employed HTBI primers, with a second-round multiplex PCR after it. MiXCR, applied by TCRdb to the multiplex PCR reads, yields one record per CDR3 protein. The repertoire has around 1,200,000 distinct CDR3 sequences, 35% to 40% of them found once; the top ten carry 11%. The sequenced material came from peripheral blood or thyroid tissue (not recorded which). The receptors stem from an adult man with Graves' hyperthyroidism.

This clonotype was detected a few times. The chain links TRBV5-8 to TRBJ1-5; 8 bases align to TRBD1. This CDR3 spans 15 amino acids. V shed 5 bases, J shed 6 bases, and the junction held 10 bases outside the gene matches. Germline V lookup: CDR1 SGHTS, CDR2 YDEGEE. The CDR3: CASSWGSGGTQPQHF. The CDR3 bases are TGTGCCAGCAGTTGGGGTTCAGGGGGCACTCAGCCCCAGCATTTT.

This clonotype was seen repeatedly, ten times or more. This chain connects TRBV4-2 to TRBJ2-7; weak D call: TRBD2 (6 bases). This CDR3 has 15 residues. Deletions cut 4 bases from V and 3 bases from J, with 16 bases between. Germline CDR1 is LGHNA and CDR2 is YNFKEQ. Here the CDR3 reads CASSLLLGSFYEQYF. Written as DNA, the CDR3 is TGTGCCAGCAGCCTATTACTCGGGAGTTTCTACGAGCAGTACTTC.

This clonotype showed up many times. The chain recombines TRBV7-6 with TRBJ2-7, with D perhaps given as TRBD1 or TRBD2 (5 bases each). Germline V CDR1 and CDR2: SGHVS, FNYEAQ. Trimming took 1 base from V and 6 from J, leaving 10 bases between them. The CDR3 consists of 13 residues. The CDR3 loop reads CASSLEAGSEQYF. The CDR3 DNA is TGTGCCAGCAGCTTAGAGGCAGGGAGCGAGCAGTACTTC.

This clonotype was observed many times. This chain links TRBV5-1 with TRBJ2-7; 12 nucleotides agree with TRBD2. There are 15 residues in the CDR3. V trimming: 0 bases; J trimming: 9 bases; junction bases outside the gene matches: 7. Germline V gene sequence: CDR1 SGHRS, CDR2 YFSETQ. CDR3 nucleotides: TGCGCCAGCAGCTTGGGACTAGCGGGAGAGAGGGGGCAGTACTTC. It encodes CASSLGLAGERGQYF.

This clonotype was counted only a few times. CDR3 loop: CATSMDRGSTGELFF. CDR3 nucleotides: TGTGCCACCAGCATGGACAGGGGGTCCACCGGGGAGCTGTTTTTT. The chain has TRBV15 and TRBJ2-2; 10 positions agree with TRBD1. Trimming took 4 bases from V and 4 from J; bases not matched to a gene: 3. The germline V gene has CDR1 LNHNV and CDR2 YYDKDF (reference sequence). The CDR3 is made up of 15 amino acids.

A remark on this clonotype: A read error may account for a junction end that differs from germline. The chain recombines TRBV5-1 with TRBJ1-1; 9 positions agree with TRBD1. The CDR3 covers 14 residues. Looked up from germline, CDR1 is SGHRS and CDR2 is YFSETQ. The CDR3 sequence is CTSSLGQGFTEAFF. CDR3 nucleotides: TGCACCAGCAGCTTGGGACAGGGATTCACTGAAGCTTTCTTT.

This clonotype was counted many times. V usage is TRBV5-8 and J usage is TRBJ1-5; D remains ambiguous. CDR1 is SGHTS, CDR2 YDEGEE, per germline. This CDR3 region has 12 residues. V was cut by 4 bases and J by 3 bases, with 5 bases left in between. The DNA for the CDR3 is TGTGCCAGCAGCCGTGACAATCAGCCCCAGCATTTT. Translated, it gives CASSRDNQPQHF.

The CDR3 reads CASSVWSSGPNTGELFF. CDR3 bases: TGTGCCAGCAGCGTTTGGAGTAGCGGTCCGAACACCGGGGAGCTGTTTTTT. This chain connects TRBV9 to TRBJ2-2, with D possibly being TRBD2 (6 bases). V was pared by 2 bases and J by 0 bases, with 14 bases between. Germline loops: CDR1 SGDLS, CDR2 YYNGEE. The CDR3 loop spans 17 amino acids.

This clonotype was seen ten or more times. V usage is TRBV10-1 and J usage is TRBJ1-1, with 8 nucleotides matching TRBD1. The CDR3 contains 13 residues. In germline, CDR1 is WNHNN, CDR2 SYGVQD (reference sequence). Trimming cost V 6 bases and J 7 bases; bases outside gene matches: 7. The chain's CDR3 is CASSERGQDEAFF. The DNA for the CDR3 is TGCGCCAGCAGCGAACGGGGACAGGATGAAGCTTTCTTT.

The chain links TRBV29-1 to TRBJ2-7; 10 nucleotides agree with TRBD2. This CDR3 has 16 residues. Germline CDR1 SQVTM, CDR2 ANQGSEA. The CDR3 region has the DNA TGCAGTGCTCCGCCCTTCACTAGCGGGGATACCTACGAGCAGTACTTC. It codes for CSAPPFTSGDTYEQYF.

The V and J genes are TRBV7-2 and TRBJ2-3; D is unresolved. Germline CDR1 and CDR2: SGHTA and FQGNSA. The CDR3 is 11 amino acids. Between the trimmed V and J ends, which lost 4 bases and 3 bases, there was a span of 2 bases. The CDR3 loop is CASSWTDTQYF. The CDR3 coding sequence is TGTGCCAGCAGCTGGACAGATACGCAGTATTTT. Based on the CDR3 plus reference TRBV7-2 and TRBJ2-3, the full variable domain is GAGVSQSPSNKVTEKGKDVELRCDPISGHTALYWYRQSLGQGLEFLIYFQGNSAPDKSGLPSDRFSAERTGGSVSTLTIQRTQQEDSAVYLCASSWTDTQYFGPGTRLTVL.

This rearrangement joins TRBV25-1 to TRBJ2-5, with 10 bases fitting TRBD2. Germline CDR1 is MGHDK and CDR2 is SYGVNS. The CDR3 has 17 amino acids. With V trimmed by 2 bases and J by 4 bases, 10 bases remained unmatched. CDR3 protein: CASSERASGGLGETQYF. In nucleotides, the CDR3 is TGTGCCAGCAGTGAAAGGGCTAGCGGGGGCCTGGGAGAGACCCAGTACTTC.

In regard to this clonotype: Given a much more abundant clone one base away, this may be a read error. This sequence joins TRBV20-1 and TRBJ2-5, with D perhaps assigned TRBD1 or TRBD2 (5 bases each). This CDR3 has 14 residues. The V and J ends lost 0 bases and 7 bases respectively, with 15 bases between them. Germline CDR1 is DFQATT and CDR2 is SNEGSKA (reference sequence). As DNA, the CDR3 is TGCAGTGCTAGAGATTTGGGGGATCGAGGGACCCAGTACTTC. It encodes CSARDLGDRGTQYF.

This clonotype was found many times. This rearrangement joins TRBV20-1 to TRBJ2-7; 8 bases are a match to TRBD1. The length of the CDR3 is 15 residues. Germline V gene lookup returns CDR1 DFQATT and CDR2 SNEGSKA (reference sequence). The J segment lost 6 bases and the V segment lost 5 bases, leaving 15 bases of the junction unmatched. The CDR3 is CSAALARDRSVEQYF. CDR3 nucleotides: TGCAGTGCTGCACTAGCTAGGGACAGGTCAGTCGAGCAGTACTTC.

This clonotype was seen a few times. The chain has TRBV6-5 and TRBJ1-1, with 7 bases matching TRBD1. Trimming cost V 0 bases and J 6 bases; bases outside gene matches: 10. Germline CDR1 reads MNHEY; CDR2 reads SVGAGI. This CDR3 region has 16 residues. The CDR3 nucleotides are TGTGCCAGCAGTTACTCTTCGTGGTCACAGGGGCCTGAAGCTTTCTTT. This gives the protein CASSYSSWSQGPEAFF.

In this sample, this clonotype turned up a few times. The gene calls are TRBV20-1 and TRBJ2-3, with D possibly being TRBD1 or TRBD2 (5 bases each). Trimming left V 6 bases short and J 1 base short, with 11 bases between. There are 13 residues in the CDR3. Germline assignment: CDR1 DFQATT and CDR2 SNEGSKA (reference sequence). The CDR3 DNA is TGCAGTGCGGGACCAAGTGGCACAGATACGCAGTATTTT. This encodes CSAGPSGTDTQYF.

This chain links TRBV7-9 with TRBJ2-5, with no clear D. The end of the DNA is better explained by TRBJ2-7, so the J call may be wrong. The germline CDR1 and CDR2 sequences are SEHNR and FQNEAQ (reference sequence). CDR3 length equals 14 residues. The CDR3: CASAAPGRRNEQYF. In DNA form, the CDR3 reads TGTGCCAGCGCCGCTCCCGGCCGGAGAAACGAGCAGTACTTC.

This clonotype showed up many times. The rearrangement links TRBV7-9 to TRBJ1-2, with a weak D call TRBD1 (5 bases). The V gene's germline CDR1 is SEHNR and CDR2 FQNEAQ (reference sequence). Trimming removed 5 bases from V and 4 bases from J, with 23 bases in between. The CDR3 has 17 residues. The CDR3 is CASSPRVGGTFIYGYTF. The CDR3 DNA is TGTGCCAGCAGCCCGAGGGTTGGGGGAACTTTCATCTATGGCTACACCTTC.

This clonotype was observed many times. The chain recombines TRBV5-1 with TRBJ1-1; tentatively, D is TRBD1 (5 bases). The CDR3 has 15 amino acids. V lost 4 bases to trimming and J lost 7 bases, with 20 bases between them. From germline, CDR1 is SGHRS and CDR2 YFSETQ. The CDR3 sequence: CASSSRQVGDVEAFF. The CDR3 region has the DNA TGCGCCAGCAGCAGCCGACAAGTGGGGGACGTTGAAGCTTTCTTT. Full variable domain (rest looked up from reference TRBV5-1 and TRBJ1-1): KAGVTQTPRYLIKTRGQQVTLSCSPISGHRSVSWYQQTPGQGLQFLFEYFSETQRNKGNFPGRFSGRQFSNSRSEMNVSTLELGDSALYLCASSSRQVGDVEAFFGQGTRLTVV.

J is TRBJ2-7 and V is TRBV20-1; a weak D match, TRBD2 (7 bases). Trimming took 4 bases from V and 4 from J, leaving 17 bases between them. The CDR3 has 14 amino acids. CDR1 is DFQATT, CDR2 SNEGSKA, per germline (reference sequence). As DNA, the CDR3 is TGCAGTGCTATGTCGGGGGGCGCAAGGTACGAGCAGTACTTC. Residues: CSAMSGGARYEQYF.

The gene calls are TRBV20-1 and TRBJ2-7; D not certain. The CDR3 extends over 18 amino acids. From germline, CDR1 is DFQATT and CDR2 SNEGSKA (reference sequence). Trimming took 6 bases from V and 2 from J, leaving 29 bases between them. CDR3: CSARPVKLRRIHTYEQYF. The CDR3 DNA reads TGCAGTGCCCGCCCTGTCAAATTGAGGCGGATACACACCTACGAGCAGTACTTC.

The chain carries TRBV5-8 and TRBJ1-1; D may be TRBD1 (6 bases). With 1 base removed from V and 7 bases from J, the gap between germline ends came to 14 bases. Germline values: CDR1 SGHTS, CDR2 YDEGEE. The CDR3 has 14 residues. The CDR3 region is CASSLLVAGVEAFF. The CDR3, as DNA: TGTGCCAGCAGCTTGCTGGTCGCAGGGGTTGAAGCTTTCTTT.

The rearrangement uses TRBV3-1 and TRBJ1-5; no reliable D call. Trimming took 1 base from V and 5 from J, leaving 12 bases between them. CDR1 LGHDT and CDR2 YNNKEL come from the germline V gene (reference sequence). This CDR3 has 15 residues. DNA of the CDR3: TGTGCCAGCAGCCAAGTCTGGGGTGAAGATCAGCCCCAGCATTTT. This encodes CASSQVWGEDQPQHF.

The chain is built from TRBV5-5 and TRBJ2-7; D could derive from TRBD1 or TRBD2 (6 bases each). The germline V gene has CDR1 SGHKS and CDR2 YYEKEE (reference sequence). The CDR3 has 15 amino acids. The V end was cut by 6 bases, the J end by 4 bases, with 20 bases between. In DNA, the CDR3 is TGTGCCAGCACCCTGGGGGCTAGCGCAATATACGAGCAGTACTTC. Amino acids: CASTLGASAIYEQYF.

The chain is built from TRBV9 and TRBJ1-6; TRBD1 matches 7 bases. The trim removed 3 bases at V and 10 bases at J, leaving 7 bases unmatched. The CDR3 covers 14 residues. CDR1 SGDLS and CDR2 YYNGEE come from the germline V gene. The CDR3 here is CASSEHPTGSPLHF. For the CDR3, the DNA is TGTGCCAGCAGCGAACACCCGACAGGGTCACCCCTCCACTTT.

A few counts support this clonotype. V is TRBV12-3 or TRBV12-4 and J is TRBJ1-2; D gene uncertain. V lost 3 bases, J lost 1 base, and 12 bases lay in between. This CDR3 has 15 residues. CDR3 coding DNA: TGTGCCAGCAGTTTCCTAAGCGGCCATAACTATGGCTACACCTTC. Its protein product is CASSFLSGHNYGYTF.

The count of this clonotype is one. This chain connects TRBV10-3 to TRBJ1-5; 9 bases align to TRBD1. CDR1 ENHRY and CDR2 SYGVKD come from the germline V gene. V shed 6 bases and J 7 bases; nucleotides not matched to a gene: 4. There are 13 residues in the CDR3. CDR3 DNA: TGTGCCATCAGGCGTGGACAGGGGCAGCCCCAGCATTTT. Encoded protein: CAIRRGQGQPQHF.

This clonotype showed up many times. This chain links TRBV7-8 with TRBJ2-5; D is possibly TRBD1 (6 bases). CDR3 length equals 12 residues. V shed 10 bases and J shed 2 bases, with 11 bases lying between them. The germline CDR1 and CDR2 sequences are SGHVS and FQNEAQ. The CDR3 DNA reads TGTGCCACACGAAGGGGGCAAGAGACCCAGTACTTC. Its translation: CATRRGQETQYF.

The chain links TRBV4-1 to TRBJ2-5; D may match TRBD1 or TRBD2 (6 bases each). Germline CDR1 and CDR2: MGHRA and YSYEKL. The CDR3 is made up of 17 amino acids. V was clipped by 0 bases and J by 4 bases, with 18 bases between them. For the CDR3, the DNA is TGCGCCAGCAGCCAAGACTTTTTCGGCAGGGGAGGAGAGACCCAGTACTTC. Translated: CASSQDFFGRGGETQYF.

This clonotype occurred many times. This sequence joins TRBV19 and TRBJ2-2; 7 bases align to TRBD1. V was clipped by 7 bases and J by 8 bases; unmatched bases: 10. Germline CDR1 LNHDA, CDR2 SQIVND (reference sequence). This CDR3 has 14 residues. CDR3 protein: CASNRDSGSGELFF. CDR3 sequence (DNA): TGTGCCAGTAACCGGGACAGCGGATCTGGGGAGCTGTTTTTT.

This clonotype was counted at least ten times. This chain uses TRBV7-2 with TRBJ1-5; D call uncertain. The V and J ends lost 2 bases and 4 bases respectively, with 9 bases between them. The CDR3 contains 14 residues. Germline CDR1 reads SGHTA; CDR2 reads FQGNSA. In DNA, the CDR3 is TGTGCCAGCAGCTTAAAGGTGGGGAATCAGCCCCAGCATTTT. The encoded protein is CASSLKVGNQPQHF. Full variable domain (outside the CDR3, taken from reference TRBV7-2 and TRBJ1-5): GAGVSQSPSNKVTEKGKDVELRCDPISGHTALYWYRQSLGQGLEFLIYFQGNSAPDKSGLPSDRFSAERTGGSVSTLTIQRTQQEDSAVYLCASSLKVGNQPQHFGDGTRLSIL.